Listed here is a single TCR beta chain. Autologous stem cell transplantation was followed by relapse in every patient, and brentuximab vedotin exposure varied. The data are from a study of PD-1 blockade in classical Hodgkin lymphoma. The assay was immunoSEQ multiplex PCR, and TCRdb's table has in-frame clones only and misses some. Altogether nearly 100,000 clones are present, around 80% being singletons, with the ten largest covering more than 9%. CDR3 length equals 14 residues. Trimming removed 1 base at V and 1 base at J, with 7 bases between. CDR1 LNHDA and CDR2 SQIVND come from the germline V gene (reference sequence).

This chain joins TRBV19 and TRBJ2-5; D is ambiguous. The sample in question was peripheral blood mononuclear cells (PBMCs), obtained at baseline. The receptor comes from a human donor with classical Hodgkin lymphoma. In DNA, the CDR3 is TGTGCCAGTAGTATAGCAGTCTCCCAAGAGACCCAGTACTTC. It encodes CASSIAVSQETQYF.